One sample yielded the 7 T cell receptor beta chains listed below, sequenced in a study of cytomegalovirus exposure and HLA in healthy donors. Amplification used 60 Vbeta primers and 13 Jbeta primers. Only in-frame clones appear in the TCRdb table, and some are missing; sequencing was by immunoSEQ multiplex PCR. The sample consists of about 110,000 clones, roughly 70% of them appearing once. The sample taken for sequencing was PBMCs. These TCRs come from a man in his forties in good health and CMV-seropositive.

The V gene is TRBV6-6, the J gene TRBJ1-2; D unresolved. The CDR3 consists of 12 residues. Trimming took 2 bases from V and 6 from J, leaving 7 bases between them. Germline-derived CDR1 and CDR2 are MNHNY and SVGAGI (reference sequence). The CDR3 here is CASSYNGDGYTF. CDR3 coding DNA: TGTGCCAGCAGTTACAACGGGGATGGCTACACCTTC.

The chain joins TRBV5-4 to TRBJ2-3; 12 nucleotides line up with TRBD2. V trimming: 4 bases; J trimming: 3 bases; junction bases outside the gene matches: 6. Germline V CDR1 and CDR2: SGHNT, YYREEE (reference sequence). This CDR3 comprises 16 residues. CDR3 DNA: TGTGCCAGCAGCACCGGACTAGCGGGGCCTACAGATACGCAGTATTTT. It translates to CASSTGLAGPTDTQYF. Full variable domain (missing parts from reference TRBV5-4 and TRBJ2-3): ETGVTQSPTHLIKTRGQQVTLRCSSQSGHNTVSWYQQALGQGPQFIFQYYREEENGRGNFPPRFSGLQFPNYSSELNVNALELDDSALYLCASSTGLAGPTDTQYFGPGTRLTVL.

This clone was seen more than once but under ten times. V is TRBV5-1 and J is TRBJ2-7, with D perhaps TRBD1 (6 bases). The CDR3 consists of 17 residues. Germline V gene data show CDR1 as SGHRS and CDR2 as YFSETQ. V was clipped by 0 bases and J by 1 base, with 17 bases between them. Here the CDR3 DNA reads TGCGCCAGCAGCTTGGCCGGTCAGGGGAGAGGGTCCTACGAGCAGTACGTC. This encodes CASSLAGQGRGSYEQYV.

This clone was seen only a few times. The chain joins TRBV28 to TRBJ2-3, with D possibly being TRBD2 (5 bases). Germline CDR1 is MDHEN and CDR2 is SYDVKM. There are 16 residues in the CDR3. V lost 3 bases to trimming and J lost 6 bases, with 19 bases between them. The CDR3: CASSFPPGIPTDTQYF. In DNA form, the CDR3 reads TGTGCCAGCAGTTTTCCCCCCGGGATTCCTACGGATACGCAGTATTTT. The entire variable domain, with the rest obtained from reference TRBV28 and TRBJ2-3, is as follows: DVKVTQSSRYLVKRTGEKVFLECVQDMDHENMFWYRQDPGLGLRLIYFSYDVKMKEKGDIPEGYSVSREKKERFSLILESASTNQTSMYLCASSFPPGIPTDTQYFGPGTRLTVL.

The J gene is TRBJ1-2, the V gene TRBV28; possible D gene TRBD1, 5 bases. The CDR3 covers 14 residues. Germline CDR1 MDHEN, CDR2 SYDVKM. Trimming pared 6 bases from V and 4 bases from J, leaving 15 bases between. CDR3 nucleotides: TGTGCCAGCAGCCTCAGCCAGGGTCGCTATGGCTACACCTTC. Protein sequence: CASSLSQGRYGYTF.

This rearrangement joins TRBV19 to TRBJ2-7, with 10 bases fitting TRBD2. Germline V gene data show CDR1 as LNHDA and CDR2 as SQIVND (reference sequence). The J segment lost 5 bases and the V segment lost 1 base, leaving 14 bases of the junction unmatched. This CDR3 region has 18 residues. In DNA form, the CDR3 reads TGTGCCAGTAGTATAGGTTTGGCTAGCGGGAGTAATTTCGACGAGCAGTACTTC. It is translated as CASSIGLASGSNFDEQYF.

About this clone: The same CDR3 arises from other DNA sequences in this sample as well. The chain couples TRBV18 to TRBJ2-5; D gene ambiguous. Germline V gene lookup returns CDR1 KGHSH and CDR2 LQKENI. The V end was cut by 2 bases, the J end by 2 bases, with 6 bases between. The CDR3 covers 13 residues. CDR3 amino acids: CASSPTRQETQYF. CDR3 DNA sequence: TGTGCCAGCTCACCAACGAGGCAAGAGACCCAGTACTTC.